The clone carrying this T cell receptor (beta chain) was detected only a few times. The data derive from a study of blood T cell repertoires in COVID-19. V was clipped by 3 bases and J by 5 bases; unmatched bases: 13. CDR1 and CDR2 from the germline V gene are DFQATT and SNEGSKA (reference sequence). The CDR3 spans 16 residues. Libraries were prepared by immunoSEQ multiplex PCR; TCRdb keeps only in-frame clonotypes and omits some of them. This sample has approximately 250,000 clones, with approximately 88% found just once. This chain joins TRBV20-1 and TRBJ1-1; TRBD1 matches at 9 bases. The specimen sequenced was PBMCs or T cells enriched from blood (not recorded which). The TCR originated in a woman aged 40-49 years who had been exposed to COVID-19. The CDR3 sequence is CSASSTGGSKGTEAFF. In nucleotides, the CDR3 is TGCAGTGCTAGTTCAACAGGGGGCTCAAAAGGGACTGAAGCTTTCTTT.